This passage covers 18 T cell receptor beta chains from one sample sequenced in a study of OX40 agonist ivuxolimab in advanced cancers. The repertoire was sequenced with immunoSEQ multiplex PCR; TCRdb's copy has only in-frame clones and lacks some. The data contain roughly 100,000 clones, 90% of them singletons. The source material was CD4+ or CD8+ T cells sorted from blood, sampled in a trial of the OX40 agonist ivuxolimab. These receptors were taken from an adult with an advanced solid tumor such as melanoma, head and neck, liver or kidney cancer.

The V call is TRBV5-1, the J call TRBJ1-1; 9 nucleotides match TRBD1. The germline gives CDR1 SGHRS, CDR2 YFSETQ. This CDR3 contains 17 residues. Trimming removed 1 base from V and 0 bases from J; junction bases left unmatched: 7. In nucleotides, the CDR3 is TGCGCCAGCAGCTTGTACAGGGGGCAAAGTATGAACACTGAAGCTTTCTTT. It encodes CASSLYRGQSMNTEAFF.

The CDR3 reads CASSLEAGAPYEQYF. CDR3 in DNA: TGTGCCAGCAGCTTAGAGGCCGGGGCACCCTACGAGCAGTACTTC. V usage is TRBV7-6 and J usage is TRBJ2-7; D may correspond to TRBD1 or TRBD2 (5 bases each). The CDR3 loop spans 15 amino acids. Trimming removed 1 base from V and 2 bases from J, with 12 bases in between. CDR1 and CDR2 from the germline V gene are SGHVS and FNYEAQ.

The rearrangement links TRBV25-1 to TRBJ2-1, with 14 bases identical to TRBD2. The CDR3 runs 15 residues. Germline V gene data show CDR1 as MGHDK and CDR2 as SYGVNS. Germline trimming cut 6 bases from V and 7 bases from J; bases unmatched to any gene: 5. Here the CDR3 reads CASSAGTSGRNEQFF. In nucleotides, the CDR3 is TGTGCCAGCAGCGCCGGGACTAGCGGGAGAAATGAGCAGTTCTTC.

This chain uses TRBV28 with TRBJ2-7; 13 positions agree with TRBD2. Per the germline V gene, CDR1 is MDHEN and CDR2 is SYDVKM. The CDR3 extends over 17 amino acids. V shed 5 bases, J shed 2 bases, and the junction held 9 bases outside the gene matches. The chain's CDR3 is CASSDVLLAGGPYEQYF. The CDR3, as DNA: TGTGCCAGCAGTGATGTACTACTAGCGGGAGGGCCCTACGAGCAGTACTTC.

This chain uses TRBV2 with TRBJ1-1, with 7 bases lining up with TRBD1. The CDR3 sequence is 14 residues long. V lost 6 bases, J lost 4 bases, and 8 bases stayed unmatched. Germline V lookup: CDR1 SNHLY, CDR2 FYNNEI. CDR3 sequence (DNA): TGTGCCAGCAGCGGGAGGGGGCCCGGCACTGAAGCTTTCTTT. Translation: CASSGRGPGTEAFF.

The chain uses TRBV6-6 and TRBJ2-7; tentatively, D is TRBD2 (5 bases). CDR1 MNHNY and CDR2 SVGAGI come from the germline V gene (reference sequence). Trimming removed 2 bases from V and 7 bases from J, with 15 bases in between. The CDR3 runs to 14 residues. The DNA of the CDR3 is TGTGCCAGCAGTTACCTGGACTCACTTCGTGAGCAGTACTTC. It translates to CASSYLDSLREQYF.

The chain uses TRBV9 and TRBJ1-2; D is unclear. V lost 4 bases to trimming and J lost 0 bases, with 16 bases between them. This CDR3 is built from 16 residues. Per germline, CDR1 SGDLS and CDR2 YYNGEE. DNA of the CDR3: TGTGCCAGCAGCTCCCTTAGGACTCTTGCTAACTATGGCTACACCTTC. Its protein is CASSSLRTLANYGYTF.

The J gene is TRBJ2-7, the V gene TRBV29-1, with 11 bases aligning to TRBD1. CDR1 and CDR2 from the germline V gene are SQVTM and ANQGSEA. The junction had 8 bases not matched to a gene; V was cut back by 7 bases and J by 6 bases. This CDR3 region has 13 residues. CDR3 sequence reads: CSARTGTGGEQYF. In DNA, the CDR3 is TGCAGCGCCCGCACCGGGACAGGGGGCGAGCAGTACTTC.

The chain joins TRBV15 to TRBJ1-3, with TRBD1 identical over 7 bases. Germline V gives CDR1 LNHNV, CDR2 YYDKDF (reference sequence). V trimming: 2 bases; J trimming: 2 bases; junction bases outside the gene matches: 12. CDR3 size: 18 residues. The CDR3, as DNA: TGTGCCACCAGCAGACCTACCCCTCAGGGGGGAGCTGGAAACACCATATATTTT. It codes for CATSRPTPQGGAGNTIYF.

This clone has a single count. V and J are TRBV6-6 and TRBJ2-7; 8 bases line up with TRBD2. V lost 7 bases to trimming and J lost 4 bases; unmatched junction nucleotides: 15. The CDR3 has 16 residues. Germline V gene sequence: CDR1 MNHNY, CDR2 SVGAGI (reference sequence). The CDR3 coding sequence is TGTGCCAGCATCTTCCCGGGACTAGACATGTTTTACGAGCAGTACTTC. This encodes CASIFPGLDMFYEQYF.

This clone was counted between two and nine times. The gene calls are TRBV19 and TRBJ2-2; D is uncertain. V was clipped by 10 bases and J by 9 bases, with 12 bases between them. Per the germline V gene, CDR1 is LNHDA and CDR2 is SQIVND (reference sequence). The CDR3 is 11 residues long. This CDR3 is CAISNERELFF. DNA for the CDR3: TGTGCCATCTCCAATGAGCGGGAGCTGTTTTTT.

The CDR3 sequence is CASSQASGEGGPRDEQFF. The CDR3 DNA reads TGCGCCAGCAGCCAAGCCTCAGGCGAGGGAGGGCCTCGGGATGAGCAGTTCTTC. V is TRBV4-3 and J is TRBJ2-1, with TRBD2 matching 7 bases. The V gene end was trimmed by 1 base and the J gene end by 8 bases; junction bases not matched to a gene: 17. Germline CDR1 is LGHNA and CDR2 is YSLEER. The CDR3 sequence is 18 residues long.

The chain combines TRBV19 with TRBJ2-3; 10 nucleotides line up with TRBD2. This CDR3 comprises 15 residues. Germline values: CDR1 LNHDA, CDR2 SQIVND (reference sequence). V lost 3 bases, J lost 1 base, and 1 base stayed unmatched. CDR3 in amino acids: CASSMGTSGTDTQYF. In DNA, the CDR3 is TGTGCCAGTAGTATGGGGACTAGCGGCACAGATACGCAGTATTTT. Full variable domain (outside the CDR3, taken from reference TRBV19 and TRBJ2-3): DGGITQSPKYLFRKEGQNVTLSCEQNLNHDAMYWYRQDPGQGLRLIYYSQIVNDFQKGDIAEGYSVSREKKESFPLTVTSAQKNPTAFYLCASSMGTSGTDTQYFGPGTRLTVL.

The chain uses TRBV5-3 and TRBJ1-1, with D unresolved. TRBV5-3 is placed among ORFs of uncertain function. This CDR3 has 17 amino acids. Trimming left V 3 bases short and J 0 bases short, with 18 bases between. This chain's CDR3 is CARSSPTEGPMNTEAFF. CDR3 DNA sequence: TGTGCCAGAAGCTCACCGACGGAGGGCCCCATGAACACTGAAGCTTTCTTT.

Only one count was recorded for this clone. The chain combines TRBV18 with TRBJ1-5; D perhaps matches TRBD1 (6 bases). V was cut by 5 bases and J by 1 base, with 12 bases left in between. Germline assignment: CDR1 KGHSH and CDR2 LQKENI. There are 15 residues in the CDR3. In DNA, the CDR3 is TGTGCCAGCTCATGGGTGACAGGCAGCAATCAGCCCCAGCATTTT. Translating it yields CASSWVTGSNQPQHF.

The V call is TRBV4-2, the J call TRBJ2-2; no clear D. CDR3 size: 13 residues. V lost 1 base and J 9 bases, leaving 9 bases between the germline ends. CDR1 is LGHNA and CDR2 is YNFKEQ in the germline V gene. The CDR3 coding sequence is TGTGCCAGCAGCCAAGTAGCAGGTCGGGAGCTGTTTTTT. It yields the protein CASSQVAGRELFF.

The chain is built from TRBV2 and TRBJ1-1; tentative D call: TRBD1 (6 bases). The CDR3 loop spans 14 amino acids. CDR1 SNHLY and CDR2 FYNNEI come from the germline V gene. V was trimmed by 4 bases and J by 5 bases, leaving 14 bases between them. CDR3 in DNA: TGTGCCAGCAGTGTACAGGGCTCAGGGACTGAAGCTTTCTTT. This encodes CASSVQGSGTEAFF. The variable domain in full, completed from reference TRBV2 and TRBJ1-1, reads EPEVTQTPSHQVTQMGQEVILRCVPISNHLYFYWYRQILGQKVEFLVSFYNNEISEKSEIFDDQFSVERPDGSNFTLKIRSTKLEDSAMYFCASSVQGSGTEAFFGQGTRLTVV.

The rearrangement uses TRBV5-6 and TRBJ2-7, with 8 positions matching TRBD1. Germline CDR1 and CDR2: SGHDT and YYEEEE. This CDR3 contains 13 residues. The V segment lost 2 bases and the J segment 3 bases; nucleotides outside the gene matches: 1. The CDR3: CASSFTGGYEQYF. CDR3 nucleotide sequence: TGTGCCAGCAGCTTTACAGGGGGCTACGAGCAGTACTTC.